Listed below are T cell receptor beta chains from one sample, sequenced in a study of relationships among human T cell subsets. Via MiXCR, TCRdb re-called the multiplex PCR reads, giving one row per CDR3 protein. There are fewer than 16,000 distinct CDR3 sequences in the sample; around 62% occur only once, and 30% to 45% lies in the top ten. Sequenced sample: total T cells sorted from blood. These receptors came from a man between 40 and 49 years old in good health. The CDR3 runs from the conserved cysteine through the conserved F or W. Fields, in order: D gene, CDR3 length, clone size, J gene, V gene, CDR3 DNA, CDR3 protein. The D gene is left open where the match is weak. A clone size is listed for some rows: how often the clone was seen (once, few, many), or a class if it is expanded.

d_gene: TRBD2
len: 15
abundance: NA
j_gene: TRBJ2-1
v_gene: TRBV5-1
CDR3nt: TGCGCCAGCAGTCGGGGGGGCAATAGTTACAATGAGCAGTTCTTC
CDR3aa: CASSRGGNSYNEQFF

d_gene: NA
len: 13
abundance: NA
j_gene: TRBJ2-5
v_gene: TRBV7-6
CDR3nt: TGTGCCAGCAGCTCAGAAGGGCCGGAGACCCAGTACTTC
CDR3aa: CASSSEGPETQYF

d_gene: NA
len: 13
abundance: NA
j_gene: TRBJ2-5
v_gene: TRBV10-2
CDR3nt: TGCGCCAGCAGTCGGGAGTTTGGGGTGAGCCAGTACTTC
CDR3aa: CASSREFGVSQYF

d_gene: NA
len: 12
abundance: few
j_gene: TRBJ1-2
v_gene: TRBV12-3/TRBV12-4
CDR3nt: TGTGCCAGCAGCCCAGGGAACTATGGCTACACCTTC
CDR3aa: CASSPGNYGYTF

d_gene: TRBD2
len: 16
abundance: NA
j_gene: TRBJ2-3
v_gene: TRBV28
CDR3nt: TGTGCCAGCAGCCCCTCCAGCGGGAGCCGCACAGATACGCAGTATTTT
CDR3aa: CASSPSSGSRTDTQYF

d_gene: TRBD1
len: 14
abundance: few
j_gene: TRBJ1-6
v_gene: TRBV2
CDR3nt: TGTGCCAGCAGACTAGACAGGGGCGGTTCACCCCTCCACTTT
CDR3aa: CASRLDRGGSPLHF

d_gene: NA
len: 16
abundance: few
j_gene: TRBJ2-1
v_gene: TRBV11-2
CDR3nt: TGTGCCAGCAGCTTAACTCTCGGGACCGGCCTTGGGGAGCAGTTCTTC
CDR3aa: CASSLTLGTGLGEQFF

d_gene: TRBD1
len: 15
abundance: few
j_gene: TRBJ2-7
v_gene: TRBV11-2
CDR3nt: TGTGCCAGCAGCTTAGGCCGGGACAGGAGCTACGAGCAGTACTTC
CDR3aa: CASSLGRDRSYEQYF

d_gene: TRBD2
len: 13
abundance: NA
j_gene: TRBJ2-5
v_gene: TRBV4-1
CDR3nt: TGCGCCAGCAGTCTAGCGGGGGATGAGACCCAGTACTTC
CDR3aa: CASSLAGDETQYF

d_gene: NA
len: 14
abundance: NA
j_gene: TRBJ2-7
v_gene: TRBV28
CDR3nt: TGTGCCAGCAGTTCACGGACGGCCTCCTACGAGCAGTACTTC
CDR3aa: CASSSRTASYEQYF

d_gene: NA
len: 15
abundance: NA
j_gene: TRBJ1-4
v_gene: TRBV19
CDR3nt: TGTGCCAGTAGTATCGGTCCCCGCCGTGGTGAAAAACCGTTTTTT
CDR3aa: CASSIGPRRGEKPFF

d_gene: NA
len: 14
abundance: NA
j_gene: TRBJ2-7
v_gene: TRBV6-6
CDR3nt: TGTGCCAGCAGTCCTCCCCCTGGTTCCTACGAGCAGTACTTC
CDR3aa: CASSPPPGSYEQYF

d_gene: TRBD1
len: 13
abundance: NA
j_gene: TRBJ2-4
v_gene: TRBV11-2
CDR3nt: TGTGCCAGCAGCCAGGACAGGGACAGCGTTCAGTACTTC
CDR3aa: CASSQDRDSVQYF

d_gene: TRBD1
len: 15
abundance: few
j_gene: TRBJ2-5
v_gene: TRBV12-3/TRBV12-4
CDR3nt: TGTGCCAGCAGTCCGGAGGACAGGGGTTCGGAGACTCAGTACTTC
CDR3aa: CASSPEDRGSETQYF

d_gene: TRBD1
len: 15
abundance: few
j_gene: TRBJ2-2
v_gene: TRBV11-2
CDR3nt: TGTGCCAGCAGCGAACAGGGGCCCAACACCGGGGAGCTGTTTTTT
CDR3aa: CASSEQGPNTGELFF

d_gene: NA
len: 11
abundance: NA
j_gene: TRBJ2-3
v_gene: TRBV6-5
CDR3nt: TGTGCCAGCAGTTACTCACAGACGCAGTATTTT
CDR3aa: CASSYSQTQYF

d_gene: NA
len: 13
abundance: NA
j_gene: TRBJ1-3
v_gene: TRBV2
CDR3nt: TGTGCCAGCAGTGAACGGGGAGGAAACACCATATATTTT
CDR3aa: CASSERGGNTIYF

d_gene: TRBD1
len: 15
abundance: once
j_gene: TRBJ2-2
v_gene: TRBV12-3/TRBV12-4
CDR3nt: TGTGCCAGCAGTCCAACAGGGGGCAACACCGGGGAGCTGTTTTTT
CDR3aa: CASSPTGGNTGELFF

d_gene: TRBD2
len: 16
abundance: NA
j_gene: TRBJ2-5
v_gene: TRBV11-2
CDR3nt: TGTGCCAGCAGCCACCTAGCGGGGGGGCTTACGGAGACCCAGTACTTC
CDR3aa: CASSHLAGGLTETQYF

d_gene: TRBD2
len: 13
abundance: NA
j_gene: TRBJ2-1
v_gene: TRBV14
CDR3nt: TGTGCCAGCAGCAGACTAGCGGGCGATGAGCAGTTCTTC
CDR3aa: CASSRLAGDEQFF

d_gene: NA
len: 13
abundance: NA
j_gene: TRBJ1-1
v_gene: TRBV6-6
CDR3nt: TGTGCCAGCACCCTTATGGGGAACACTGAAGCTTTCTTT
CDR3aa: CASTLMGNTEAFF

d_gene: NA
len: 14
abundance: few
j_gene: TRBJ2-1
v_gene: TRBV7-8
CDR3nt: TGTGCCAGCAGCCAGACTGGCCGACACAATGAGCAGTTCTTC
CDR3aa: CASSQTGRHNEQFF

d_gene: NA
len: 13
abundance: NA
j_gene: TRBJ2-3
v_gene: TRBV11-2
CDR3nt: TGTGCCAGCACTCCGCCTCCCACAGATACGCAGTATTTT
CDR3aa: CASTPPPTDTQYF

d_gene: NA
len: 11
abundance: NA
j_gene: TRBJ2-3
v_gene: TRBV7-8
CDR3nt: TGTGCCCAGAGGGGGTCAGATACGCAGTATTTT
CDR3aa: CAQRGSDTQYF

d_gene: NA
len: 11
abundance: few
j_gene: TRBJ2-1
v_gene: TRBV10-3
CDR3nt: TGTGCCATCAGTGAGCAGAATGAGCAGTTCTTC
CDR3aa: CAISEQNEQFF

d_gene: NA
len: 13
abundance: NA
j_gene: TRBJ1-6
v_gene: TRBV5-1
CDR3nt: TGCGCCAGCAATGACGGTGGGAATTCACCCCTCCACTTT
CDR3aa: CASNDGGNSPLHF

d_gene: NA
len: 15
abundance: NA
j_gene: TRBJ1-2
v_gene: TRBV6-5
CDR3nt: TGTGCCAGCAGTCCCGGACCCCCTCGGGACTATGGCTACACCTTC
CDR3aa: CASSPGPPRDYGYTF

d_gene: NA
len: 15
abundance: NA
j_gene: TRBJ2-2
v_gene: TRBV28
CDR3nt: TGTGCCAGCACCCGACAGACCGCGAACACCGGGGAGCTGTTTTTT
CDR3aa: CASTRQTANTGELFF

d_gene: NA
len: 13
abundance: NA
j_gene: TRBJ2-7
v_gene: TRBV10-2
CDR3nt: TGCGCCAGCCTACCTCAGGCCACCTACGAGCAGTACTTC
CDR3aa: CASLPQATYEQYF

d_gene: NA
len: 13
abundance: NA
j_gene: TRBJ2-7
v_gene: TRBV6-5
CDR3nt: TGTGCCAGCACCGGACACGACACCTACGAGCAGTACTTC
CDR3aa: CASTGHDTYEQYF

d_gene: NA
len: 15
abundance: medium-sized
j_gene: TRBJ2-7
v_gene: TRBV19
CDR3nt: TGTGCCAGTAGTATCGGTTTAGGGATTCTCTACGAGCAGTACTTC
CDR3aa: CASSIGLGILYEQYF

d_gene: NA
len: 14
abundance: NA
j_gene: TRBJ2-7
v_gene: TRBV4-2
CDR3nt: TGTGCCAGCAGCCAAGACAGGTACTCCTACGAGCAGTACTTC
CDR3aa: CASSQDRYSYEQYF

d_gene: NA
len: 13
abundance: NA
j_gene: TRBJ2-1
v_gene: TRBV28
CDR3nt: TGTGCCAGCCTTAGCGGCCCCTACAATGAGCAGTTCTTC
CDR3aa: CASLSGPYNEQFF

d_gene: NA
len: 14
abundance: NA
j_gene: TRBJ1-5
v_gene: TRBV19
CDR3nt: TGTGCCAGTAGTGAGAGCTATAGCAATCAGCCCCAGCATTTT
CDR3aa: CASSESYSNQPQHF

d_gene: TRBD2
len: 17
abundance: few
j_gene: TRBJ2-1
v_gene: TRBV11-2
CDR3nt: TGTGCCAGCAGCTTAGGCTTTAGCGGGACCCGTATCGATGAGCAGTTCTTC
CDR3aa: CASSLGFSGTRIDEQFF

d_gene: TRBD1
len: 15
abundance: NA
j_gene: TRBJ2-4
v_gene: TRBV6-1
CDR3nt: TGTGCCAGCAGACTCCCGGGACAGACGAAAAACATTCAGTACTTC
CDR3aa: CASRLPGQTKNIQYF

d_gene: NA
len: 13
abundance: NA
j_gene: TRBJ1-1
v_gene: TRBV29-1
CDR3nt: TGCAGCGTTGAAAAGGCAGGGACACTGAAGGCTTTCTTT
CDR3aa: CSVEKAGTLKAFF

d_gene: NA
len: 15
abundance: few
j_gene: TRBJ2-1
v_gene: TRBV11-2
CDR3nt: TGTGCCAGCAGCTTAGCCGTTGGAGGTAACAATGAGCAGTTCTTC
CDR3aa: CASSLAVGGNNEQFF